This T cell receptor (beta chain) was sequenced for a study of T cells in localized non-small cell lung cancer (dated by TCRdb to the early 2020s). In terms of the full investigation: Comparing tumors with uninvolved tumor-adjacent lungs, the study looked at the T cell repertoires of approximately 240 patients with early-stage NSCLC. A mean age of roughly 64 years was recorded for the NSCLC patients, of whom under 150 were male and some 99 were female. All 250 or so NSCLC patients in the cohort were treatment-naive and had localized lung tumors that were resected. Overall study outcomes, separate from this receptor: A median of roughly 58 of the top 100 tumor clones were detected in paired uninvolved adjacent lung, and 25 to 35 of these tumor clones were also found among the top 100 clones of the paired uninvolved adjacent lung. Because of the exploratory design, TCR variables were selected using unadjusted p-values without false-discovery rate correction. Higher T cell density in blood was associated with longer overall survival, whereas higher clonality in adjacent lung was associated with shorter survival. Uninvolved tumor-adjacent lung showed the highest T cell clonality, higher than tumor, which suggests more focused antigenic responses in the uninvolved tumor-adjacent lung. Because multi-region tumor sequencing was not performed, intratumor heterogeneity could not be ruled out.

At diagnosis, tumor, uninvolved tumor-adjacent lung and peripheral blood were collected and then preserved as a mix of FFPE and fresh-frozen material. For TCR repertoire profiling, blood samples were analyzed as peripheral blood mononuclear cells. The immunoSEQ Assay was used to sequence TCR beta CDR3 regions from DNA. For the original study's pipeline: To compute T cell density, TCR beta template counts were normalized to usable DNA, which was estimated by amplifying housekeeping genes. Richness was estimated using the preseqR package, with extrapolation to 400,000 templates for PBMC samples and to 120,000 templates for tissue samples. Clonality was taken to be one minus Pielou's evenness. Tissue-enriched TCRs were identified by differential abundance testing using productive amino-acid clonotypes, minimum total count 5 and alpha 0.1. Repertoire overlap between compartments was quantified with the Jaccard Index and Morisita Overlap Index. TCR beta CDR3s were clustered by GLIPH together with public tetramer-defined viral CDR3s, and at least three viral sequences plus V-gene enrichment were required for viral motifs. In TCRdb, the immuneACCESS table is reduced to in-frame sequences with V and J assigned. These tables do not hold every clone; where another copy was compared, an unresolved V gene accounts for under half, and the others remain unexplained. V, J and clone size are those of that table, while D and trimming were read from the DNA. The sample table shows tens of thousands of clones, and approximately 83% are seen once. 5.5% to 7% of the sample rests with the top ten.

Worth noting for this clone: The specificity of this receptor is unknown. The record has no base qualities; no much larger clone is one base away.

The CDR3 contains 13 residues, cysteine and phenylalanine counted. Only the CDR3 portion is preserved as DNA: 39 bases, with reading frame beginning at the first base. V was cut back by 6 bases and J by 6 bases, leaving a gap of 12 bases between them. CDR1 and CDR2, looked up from the germline V gene, are SGHTA and FQGTGA. Rearrangement joined TRBV7-3 to TRBJ1-5; a tentative D match to TRBD1 spans 6 bases. The TCR was taken from a man aged 40 to 75 with stage I lung adenocarcinoma. The input for sequencing was peripheral blood, taken before any cancer treatment. Read as DNA, the sequence is TGTGCCAGCAGTAGGGGGAATGGTCAGCCCCAGCATTTT. Its coded protein is CASSRGNGQPQHF. Here the CDR3 is joined to the reference TRBV7-3 and TRBJ1-5 genes, and the full variable domain is: GAGVSQTPSNKVTEKGKYVELRCDPISGHTALYWYRQSLGQGPEFLIYFQGTGAADDSGLPNDRFFAVRPEGSVSTLKIQRTERGDSAVYLCASSRGNGQPQHFGDGTRLSIL.